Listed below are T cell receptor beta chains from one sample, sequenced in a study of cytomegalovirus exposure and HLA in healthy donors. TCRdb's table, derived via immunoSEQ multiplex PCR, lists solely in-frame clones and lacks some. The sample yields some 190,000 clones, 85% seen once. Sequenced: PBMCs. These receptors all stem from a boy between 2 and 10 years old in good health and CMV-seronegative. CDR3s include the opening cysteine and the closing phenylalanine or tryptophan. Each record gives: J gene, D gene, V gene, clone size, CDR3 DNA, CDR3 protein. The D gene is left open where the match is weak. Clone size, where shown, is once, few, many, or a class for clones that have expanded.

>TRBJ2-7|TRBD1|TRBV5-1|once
TGCGCCAGCAGCCGGGGGACAGGGCCCCCCGAGCAGTACTTC
CASSRGTGPPEQYF
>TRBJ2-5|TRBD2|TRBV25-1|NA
TGTGCCAGCAGTGAATCACAAGCGGGAGGGCTTCAAGAGACCCAGTACTTC
CASSESQAGGLQETQYF
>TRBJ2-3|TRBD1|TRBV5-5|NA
TGTGCCAGCATACAGGGGGCCTCAGATACGCAGTATTTT
CASIQGASDTQYF
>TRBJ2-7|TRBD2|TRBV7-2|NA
TGTGCCAGCAGCCAGGGGTCTAGCGGGAGTGGCTACGAGCAGTACTTC
CASSQGSSGSGYEQYF
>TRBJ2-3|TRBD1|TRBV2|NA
TGTGCCAGCCGCTTTGAGACGGACAGGGATGAAGATACGCAGTATTTT
CASRFETDRDEDTQYF
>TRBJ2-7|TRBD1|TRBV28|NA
TGTGCCAGCAGTTTATGGTGGGACAGGGGCCGGCGGTACTCCTACGAGCAGTACTTC
CASSLWWDRGRRYSYEQYF
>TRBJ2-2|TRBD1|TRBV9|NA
TGTGCCAGCAGCCTGGACAGGGGAACCACCGGGGAGCTGTTTTTT
CASSLDRGTTGELFF
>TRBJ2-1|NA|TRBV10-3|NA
TGTGCCATCACCACATTAACCCAGGAGCAGTTCTTC
CAITTLTQEQFF
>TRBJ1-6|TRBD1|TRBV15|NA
TGTGCCACCAGCAGAGTGTCAGGGGGTTCACCCCTCCACTTT
CATSRVSGGSPLHF
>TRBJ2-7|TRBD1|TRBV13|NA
TGTGCCAGCACCAACCGGGACAGGGCCTACGAGCAGTACTTC
CASTNRDRAYEQYF
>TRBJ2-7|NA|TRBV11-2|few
TGTGCCAGCAGCTTAGCGTCTCGGTACGAGCAGTACTTC
CASSLASRYEQYF